These 20 T cell receptor beta chains were all obtained from the same sample, sequenced in a study of beta chain features in type 1 diabetes. Expressed TCRB transcripts were sequenced after all isolated RNA was converted to cDNA. TCRdb keeps only in-frame clones here, not all; method: immunoSEQ multiplex PCR. The sample comprises 300,000 to 350,000 clones, roughly 12% of which are singletons, and about 0.016% rests with the top ten. No antigen is known for these receptors. Regarding the study as a whole: When Type 1 diabetes patients were examined, their TCRB CDR3s proved moderately but significantly shorter in all four CD4+ subsets.

The sequenced sample consisted of naive CD4+ T cells from blood. Receptors originate from a woman between 18 and 29 years old with type 1 diabetes.

The sample holds a few counts of this clone. The chain couples TRBV18 to TRBJ2-7, with D unclear. The CDR3 consists of 13 residues. Germline V gene lookup returns CDR1 KGHSH and CDR2 LQKENI. The germline V and J ends were trimmed by 6 bases and 4 bases, with 13 bases remaining between them. CDR3 coding DNA: TGTGCCAGCTCCGAGGTCCCCGGGTACGAGCAGTACGTC. Encoded protein: CASSEVPGYEQYV.

V and J are TRBV18 and TRBJ1-2; 7 nucleotides align to TRBD1. Germline V gene sequence: CDR1 KGHSH, CDR2 LQKENI. Trimming took 3 bases from V and 6 from J; bases not matched to a gene: 7. The CDR3 covers 14 residues. CDR3 amino acids: CASSPLSRGDGYTF. The CDR3 bases are TGTGCCAGCTCACCGCTTTCCAGGGGGGATGGCTACACCTTC.

Worth noting for this clone: The same CDR3 arises from other DNA sequences in this sample as well. This chain joins TRBV2 and TRBJ1-1; D possibly corresponds to TRBD1 (5 bases). The CDR3 is 11 amino acids. V was trimmed by 5 bases and J by 7 bases, leaving 8 bases between them. The germline V gene has CDR1 SNHLY and CDR2 FYNNEI. The CDR3 DNA is TGTGCCAGCAGTCGACAGAATGAAGCTTTCTTT. Translation: CASSRQNEAFF.

This clone has more than one count but fewer than ten. The chain combines TRBV21-1 with TRBJ2-3; the D segment call TRBD1 is taken from the table without a DNA check. TRBV21-1 is a known pseudogene. There are 17 residues in the CDR3. DNA for the CDR3: TGTGCCAGCAGCAAAGATCGTGGGACAGGGGTCACAGATACGCAGTATTTT. This encodes CASSKDRGTGVTDTQYF.

A few counts support this clone. The V call is TRBV7-3, the J call TRBJ2-1, with 9 bases lining up with TRBD1. The V segment lost 3 bases and the J segment 1 base; nucleotides outside the gene matches: 1. The CDR3 totals 15 residues. Germline CDR1 reads SGHTA; CDR2 reads FQGTGA. The chain's CDR3 is CASSFDRGSYNEQFF. Here the CDR3 DNA reads TGTGCCAGCAGCTTCGACAGGGGGTCCTACAATGAGCAGTTCTTC.

Only a few counts were recorded for this clone. The rearrangement uses TRBV10-3 and TRBJ2-1; the D is unclear. V was shortened by 6 bases and J by 3 bases, with 3 bases between the two germline ends. CDR1 ENHRY and CDR2 SYGVKD come from the germline V gene. The CDR3 is 11 amino acids. CDR3 sequence: CAISSYNEQFF. The CDR3 DNA sequence: TGTGCCATCAGCAGCTACAATGAGCAGTTCTTC.

In this sample, this clone turned up a few times. This CDR3 reads CASSPRRGQGYNQPQHF. Written as DNA, the CDR3 is TGTGCCAGCTCCCCAAGGAGGGGACAGGGGTATAATCAGCCCCAGCATTTT. This sequence joins TRBV18 and TRBJ1-5; 10 nucleotides align to TRBD1. Germline CDR1 is KGHSH and CDR2 is LQKENI. V lost 6 bases, J lost 4 bases, and 12 bases stayed unmatched. This CDR3 is 17 amino acids long.

The gene calls are TRBV7-9 and TRBJ2-1; D possibly corresponds to TRBD2 (6 bases). Germline assignment: CDR1 SEHNR and CDR2 FQNEAQ (reference sequence). Trimming removed 5 bases at V and 2 bases at J, with 19 bases between. This CDR3 spans 17 amino acids. CDR3: CASSPGTPGSTYNEQFF. The CDR3 DNA reads as TGTGCCAGCAGCCCCGGGACCCCCGGGAGCACCTACAATGAGCAGTTCTTC.

This clone was detected only a few times. The chain has TRBV5-1 and TRBJ1-1; 8 nucleotides line up with TRBD1. V lost 4 bases and J lost 5; bases outside the gene matches: 16. Germline assignment: CDR1 SGHRS and CDR2 YFSETQ. The CDR3 contains 17 residues. CDR3 coding DNA: TGCGCCAGCAGCCTCCTACCGTCCGGGACAGGAGGGACTGAAGCTTTCTTT. Translating it yields CASSLLPSGTGGTEAFF. The full variable domain, its missing parts supplied by reference TRBV5-1 and TRBJ1-1, is KAGVTQTPRYLIKTRGQQVTLSCSPISGHRSVSWYQQTPGQGLQFLFEYFSETQRNKGNFPGRFSGRQFSNSRSEMNVSTLELGDSALYLCASSLLPSGTGGTEAFFGQGTRLTVV.

V and J are TRBV30 and TRBJ2-3, with 12 bases aligning to TRBD2. The CDR3 extends over 17 amino acids. After removal of 1 base from V and 5 bases from J, the junction contained 10 bases not matched to a gene. CDR1 and CDR2 from the germline V gene are GTSNPN and SVGIG (reference sequence). In DNA form, the CDR3 reads TGTGCCTGGAGTGAGGGTCTAGCGGGAGGGAGGATAGATACGCAGTATTTT. This translates into CAWSEGLAGGRIDTQYF.

V gene TRBV18 combines with J gene TRBJ2-2, with TRBD2 matching 14 bases. Germline CDR1 reads KGHSH; CDR2 reads LQKENI. The CDR3 extends over 18 amino acids. V lost 1 base and J lost 6; bases outside the gene matches: 7. CDR3 in amino acids: CASSPRGLAGVDAGELFF. Written as DNA, the CDR3 is TGTGCCAGCTCACCACGGGGACTAGCGGGAGTGGATGCCGGGGAGCTGTTTTTT.

This clone came up a few times. The chain uses TRBV11-1 and TRBJ2-7; D is ambiguous. CDR3 size: 13 residues. Germline-derived CDR1 and CDR2 are SGHAT and FQDESV (reference sequence). Trimming stripped 3 bases from V and 7 bases from J, with 13 bases between. CDR3 DNA: TGTGCCAGCAGCTTGCATCAGCTGGAGGAGCAGTACTTC. Protein: CASSLHQLEEQYF. The variable domain in full, completed from reference TRBV11-1 and TRBJ2-7, reads EAEVAQSPRYKITEKSQAVAFWCDPISGHATLYWYRQILGQGPELLVQFQDESVVDDSQLPKDRFSAERLKGVDSTLKIQPAELGDSAMYLCASSLHQLEEQYFGPGTRLTVT.

This clone was counted only a few times. The J gene is TRBJ2-3, the V gene TRBV7-9, with 9 bases lining up with TRBD2. The germline V gene has CDR1 SEHNR and CDR2 FQNEAQ (reference sequence). V lost 5 bases and J lost 6; bases outside the gene matches: 3. The CDR3 has 13 residues. CDR3 amino acids: CASSPSGTDTQYF. The CDR3 DNA is TGTGCCAGCAGCCCTAGCGGGACTGATACGCAGTATTTT.

The rearrangement links TRBV29-1 to TRBJ2-1, with D hard to call. V was trimmed by 4 bases and J by 1 base, leaving 11 bases between them. This CDR3 is built from 14 residues. Germline loops: CDR1 SQVTM, CDR2 ANQGSEA. The CDR3 loop is CSVVVASSYNEQFF. The CDR3, as DNA: TGCAGCGTTGTCGTAGCTTCGTCCTACAATGAGCAGTTCTTC.

This clone was counted between two and nine times. V and J are TRBV4-1 and TRBJ2-1, with 10 bases that match TRBD2. This CDR3 is built from 14 residues. V trimming: 6 bases; J trimming: 7 bases; junction bases outside the gene matches: 6. Germline V lookup: CDR1 MGHRA, CDR2 YSYEKL. CDR3 nucleotides: TGCGCCAGCAGTGGGGCTAGCGGGAGAAATGAGCAGTTCTTC. It codes for CASSGASGRNEQFF.

This clone occurred a few times. The J gene is TRBJ2-5, the V gene TRBV29-1; D possibly corresponds to TRBD2 (6 bases). Per germline, CDR1 SQVTM and CDR2 ANQGSEA. CDR3 length: 14 amino acids. Trimming cost V 8 bases and J 1 base, with 17 bases left between them. Here the CDR3 DNA reads TGCAGCTCGAGGGGAACTAGCATCCAAGAGACCCAGTACTTC. The encoded protein is CSSRGTSIQETQYF.

This rearrangement joins TRBV5-1 to TRBJ2-6, with TRBD2 matching 9 bases. This CDR3 contains 18 residues. V shed 4 bases, J shed 0 bases, and the junction held 8 bases outside the gene matches. CDR1 and CDR2 (germline): SGHRS, YFSETQ. The CDR3 sequence is CASSPLLAGLSGANVLTF. In DNA form, the CDR3 reads TGCGCCAGCAGCCCGCTCCTAGCGGGGCTCTCTGGGGCCAACGTCCTGACTTTC.

This sequence joins TRBV29-1 and TRBJ2-1, with a tentative D call TRBD2 (6 bases). There are 15 residues in the CDR3. The V end lost 4 bases, the J end lost 3 bases, and 16 bases lay between the germline ends. Germline V CDR1 and CDR2: SQVTM, ANQGSEA. In DNA, the CDR3 is TGCAGCGTTGCCCTACTAGCTTGGAACTACAATGAGCAGTTCTTC. Protein product: CSVALLAWNYNEQFF.

V usage is TRBV6-1 and J usage is TRBJ2-1; 9 nucleotides line up with TRBD2. Per the germline V gene, CDR1 is MNHNS and CDR2 is SASEGT. V was clipped by 2 bases and J by 6 bases; unmatched bases: 5. CDR3 length: 15 residues. As DNA, the CDR3 is TGTGCCAGCAGTGAACGTAGCGGGGGCTTCAATGAGCAGTTCTTC. Translated: CASSERSGGFNEQFF.

This clone has only a few counts. This chain connects TRBV2 to TRBJ2-1; 10 bases align to TRBD2. The ends lost 11 bases at V and 9 bases at J; junction bases unmatched: 13. This CDR3 is 14 amino acids long. Per germline, CDR1 SNHLY and CDR2 FYNNEI. The CDR3 DNA is TGTGCCGGAATAGCGGGAGGTCCCCTGAGTGAGCAGTTCTTC. Encoded protein: CAGIAGGPLSEQFF.